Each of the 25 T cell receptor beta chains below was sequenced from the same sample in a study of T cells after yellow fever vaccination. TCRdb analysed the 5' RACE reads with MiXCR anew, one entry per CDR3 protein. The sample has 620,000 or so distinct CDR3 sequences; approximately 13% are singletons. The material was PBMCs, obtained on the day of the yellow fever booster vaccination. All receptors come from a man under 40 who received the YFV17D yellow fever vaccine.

In nucleotides, the CDR3 is TGTGCCAGCAGCTTAGCGGACATCACTGAAGCTTTCTTT. Translation: CASSLADITEAFF. J is TRBJ1-1 and V is TRBV7-9, with D possibly TRBD1 on 5 matching bases. The V end was cut by 0 bases, the J end by 4 bases, with 6 bases between. The CDR3 has 13 amino acids. Germline CDR1 is SEHNR and CDR2 is FQNEAQ (reference sequence).

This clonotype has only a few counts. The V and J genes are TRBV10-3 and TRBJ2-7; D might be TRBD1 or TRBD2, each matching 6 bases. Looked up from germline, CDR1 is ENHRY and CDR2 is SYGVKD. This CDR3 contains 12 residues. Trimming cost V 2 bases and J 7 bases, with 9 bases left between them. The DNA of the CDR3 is TGTGCCATCAGTGAGGGGGGGCGGGAGCAGTACTTC. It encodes CAISEGGREQYF.

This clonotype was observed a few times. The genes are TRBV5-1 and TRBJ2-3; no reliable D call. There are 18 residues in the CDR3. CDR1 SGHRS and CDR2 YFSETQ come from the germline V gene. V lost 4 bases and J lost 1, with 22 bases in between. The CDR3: CASSHIRDSSGRTDTQYF. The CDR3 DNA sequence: TGCGCCAGCAGCCACATAAGAGATTCATCCGGGCGCACAGATACGCAGTATTTT. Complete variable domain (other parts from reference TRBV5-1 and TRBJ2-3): KAGVTQTPRYLIKTRGQQVTLSCSPISGHRSVSWYQQTPGQGLQFLFEYFSETQRNKGNFPGRFSGRQFSNSRSEMNVSTLELGDSALYLCASSHIRDSSGRTDTQYFGPGTRLTVL.

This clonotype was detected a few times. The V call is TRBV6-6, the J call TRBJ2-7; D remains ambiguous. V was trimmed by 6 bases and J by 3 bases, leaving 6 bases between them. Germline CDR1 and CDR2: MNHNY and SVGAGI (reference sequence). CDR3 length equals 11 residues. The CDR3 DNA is TGTGCCAGCAGGATCGACTACGAGCAGTACTTC. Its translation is CASRIDYEQYF.

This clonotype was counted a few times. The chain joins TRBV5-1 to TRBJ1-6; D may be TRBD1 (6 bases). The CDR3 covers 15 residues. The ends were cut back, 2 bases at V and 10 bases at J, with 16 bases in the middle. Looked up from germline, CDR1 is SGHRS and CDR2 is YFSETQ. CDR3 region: CASSLGDNNKSPLHF. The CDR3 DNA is TGCGCCAGCAGCTTAGGGGACAACAACAAGTCACCCCTCCACTTT.

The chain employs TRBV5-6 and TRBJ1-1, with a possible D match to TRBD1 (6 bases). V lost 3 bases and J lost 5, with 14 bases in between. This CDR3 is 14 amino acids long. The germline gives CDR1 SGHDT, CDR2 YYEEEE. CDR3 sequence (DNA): TGTGCCAGCAGCTCCGGAGGGGGTGAGACTGAAGCTTTCTTT. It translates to CASSSGGGETEAFF. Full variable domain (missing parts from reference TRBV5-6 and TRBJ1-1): DAGVTQSPTHLIKTRGQQVTLRCSPKSGHDTVSWYQQALGQGPQFIFQYYEEEERQRGNFPDRFSGHQFPNYSSELNVNALLLGDSALYLCASSSGGGETEAFFGQGTRLTVV.

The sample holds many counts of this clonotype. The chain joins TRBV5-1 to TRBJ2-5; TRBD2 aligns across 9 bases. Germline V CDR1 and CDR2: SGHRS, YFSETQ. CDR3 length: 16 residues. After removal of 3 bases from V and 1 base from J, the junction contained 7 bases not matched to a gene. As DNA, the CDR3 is TGCGCCAGCAGCTCGAGGACTAGCGATAGCCAAGAGACCCAGTACTTC. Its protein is CASSSRTSDSQETQYF.

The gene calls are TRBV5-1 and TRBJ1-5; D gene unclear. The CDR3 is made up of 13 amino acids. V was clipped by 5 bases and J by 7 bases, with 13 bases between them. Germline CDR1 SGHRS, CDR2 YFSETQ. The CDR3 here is CASRDGMNQPQHF. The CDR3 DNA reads TGCGCCAGCAGAGATGGGATGAACCAGCCCCAGCATTTT.

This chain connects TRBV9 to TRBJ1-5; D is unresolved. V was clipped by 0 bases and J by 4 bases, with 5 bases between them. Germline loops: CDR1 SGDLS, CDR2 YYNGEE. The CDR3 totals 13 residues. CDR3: CASSVDHNQPQHF. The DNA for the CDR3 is TGTGCCAGCAGCGTAGACCATAATCAGCCCCAGCATTTT.

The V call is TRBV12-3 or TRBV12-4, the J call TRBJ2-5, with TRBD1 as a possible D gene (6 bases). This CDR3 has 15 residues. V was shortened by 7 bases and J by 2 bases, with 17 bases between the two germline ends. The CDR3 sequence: CASITYRDGQETQYF. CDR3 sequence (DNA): TGTGCCAGCATCACCTACAGGGACGGGCAAGAGACCCAGTACTTC.

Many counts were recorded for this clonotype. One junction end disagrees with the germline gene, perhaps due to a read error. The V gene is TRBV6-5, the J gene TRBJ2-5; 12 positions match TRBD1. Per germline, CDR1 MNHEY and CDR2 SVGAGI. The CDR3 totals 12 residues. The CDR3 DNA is TGTGCCAGCAGTTCGGGACAGGGGGCCTTGAACTTC. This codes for CASSSGQGALNF.

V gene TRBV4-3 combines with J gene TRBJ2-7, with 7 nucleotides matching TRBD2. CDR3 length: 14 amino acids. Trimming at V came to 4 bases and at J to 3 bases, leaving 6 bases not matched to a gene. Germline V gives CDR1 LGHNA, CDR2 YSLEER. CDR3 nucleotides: TGCGCCAGCAGCCTTGGGCGGGAGTTCTACGAGCAGTACTTC. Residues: CASSLGREFYEQYF.

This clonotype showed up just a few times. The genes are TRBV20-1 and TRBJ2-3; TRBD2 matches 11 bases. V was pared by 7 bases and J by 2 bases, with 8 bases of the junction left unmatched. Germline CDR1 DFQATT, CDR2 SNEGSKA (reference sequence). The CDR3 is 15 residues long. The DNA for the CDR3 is TGCAGTGTCCAGACTAGCGGGATTACCACAGATACGCAGTATTTT. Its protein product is CSVQTSGITTDTQYF.

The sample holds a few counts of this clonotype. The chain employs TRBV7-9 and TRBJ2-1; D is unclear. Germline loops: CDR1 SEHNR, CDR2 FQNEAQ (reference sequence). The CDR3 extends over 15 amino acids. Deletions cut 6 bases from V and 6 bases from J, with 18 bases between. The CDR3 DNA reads TGTGCCAGCAGTCCCGAGGTGGAAGTGTTCAATGAGCAGTTCTTC. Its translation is CASSPEVEVFNEQFF.

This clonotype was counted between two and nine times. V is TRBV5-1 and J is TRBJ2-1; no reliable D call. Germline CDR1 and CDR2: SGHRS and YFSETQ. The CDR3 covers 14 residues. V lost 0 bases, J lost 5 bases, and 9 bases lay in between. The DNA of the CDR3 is TGCGCCAGCAGCTTGGCCCGTGGGCACAATGAGCAGTTCTTC. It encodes CASSLARGHNEQFF.

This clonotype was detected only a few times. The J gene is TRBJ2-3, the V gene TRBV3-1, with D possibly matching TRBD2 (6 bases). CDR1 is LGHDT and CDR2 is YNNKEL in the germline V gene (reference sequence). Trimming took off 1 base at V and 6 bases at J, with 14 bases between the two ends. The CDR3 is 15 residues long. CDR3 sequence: CASSQGNGGMDTQYF. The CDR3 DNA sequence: TGTGCCAGCAGCCAAGGGAACGGGGGAATGGATACGCAGTATTTT.

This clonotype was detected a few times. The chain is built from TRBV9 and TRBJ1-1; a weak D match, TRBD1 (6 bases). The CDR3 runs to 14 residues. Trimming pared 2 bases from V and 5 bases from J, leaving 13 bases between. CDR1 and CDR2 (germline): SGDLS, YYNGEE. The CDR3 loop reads CASSVALQGTEAFF. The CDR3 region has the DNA TGTGCCAGCAGCGTCGCCCTACAGGGTACTGAAGCTTTCTTT.

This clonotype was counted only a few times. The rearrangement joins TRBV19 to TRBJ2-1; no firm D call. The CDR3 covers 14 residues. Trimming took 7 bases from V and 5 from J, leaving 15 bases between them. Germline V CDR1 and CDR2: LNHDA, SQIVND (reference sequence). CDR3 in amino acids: CASTRGDTNNEQFF. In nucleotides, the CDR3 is TGTGCCAGTACCCGAGGAGATACTAACAATGAGCAGTTCTTC.

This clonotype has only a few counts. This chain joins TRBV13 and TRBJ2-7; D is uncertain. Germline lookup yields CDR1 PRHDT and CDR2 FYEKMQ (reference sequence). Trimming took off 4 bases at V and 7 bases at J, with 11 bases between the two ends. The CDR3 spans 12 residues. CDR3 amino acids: CASSSRAVEQYF. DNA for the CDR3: TGTGCCAGCAGCTCTAGGGCGGTTGAGCAGTACTTC.

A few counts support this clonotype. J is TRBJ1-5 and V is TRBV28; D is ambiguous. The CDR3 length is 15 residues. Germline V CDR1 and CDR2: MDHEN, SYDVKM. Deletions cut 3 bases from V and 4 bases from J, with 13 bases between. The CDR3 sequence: CASSFGWAGNQPQHF. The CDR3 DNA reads TGTGCCAGCAGTTTTGGATGGGCGGGTAATCAGCCCCAGCATTTT.

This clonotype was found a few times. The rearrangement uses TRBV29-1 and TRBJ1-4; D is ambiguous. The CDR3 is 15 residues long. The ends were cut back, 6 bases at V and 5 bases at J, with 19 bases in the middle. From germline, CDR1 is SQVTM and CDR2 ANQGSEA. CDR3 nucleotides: TGCAGCGTCGGGTTTGTGGTTGGGTCCAATGAAAAACTGTTTTTT. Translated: CSVGFVVGSNEKLFF.

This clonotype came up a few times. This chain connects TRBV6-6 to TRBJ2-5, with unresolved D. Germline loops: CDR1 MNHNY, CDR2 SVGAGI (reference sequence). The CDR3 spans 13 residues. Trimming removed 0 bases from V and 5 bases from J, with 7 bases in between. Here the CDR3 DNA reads TGTGCCAGCAGTTACTCGAGGTGGGAGACCCAGTACTTC. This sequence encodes CASSYSRWETQYF.

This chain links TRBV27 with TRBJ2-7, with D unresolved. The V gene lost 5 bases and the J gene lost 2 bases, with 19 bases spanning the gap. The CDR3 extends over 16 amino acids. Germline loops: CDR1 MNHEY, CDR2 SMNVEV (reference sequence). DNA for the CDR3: TGTGCCAGCAGTCCCCCTCCTGGAGAACCCCCCTACGAGCAGTACTTC. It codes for CASSPPPGEPPYEQYF.

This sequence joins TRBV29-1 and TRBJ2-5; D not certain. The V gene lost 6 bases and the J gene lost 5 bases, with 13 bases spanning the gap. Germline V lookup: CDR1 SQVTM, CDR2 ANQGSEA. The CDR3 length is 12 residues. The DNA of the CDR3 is TGCAGCGTCGTATCCCTTTTCGAGACCCAGTACTTC. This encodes CSVVSLFETQYF. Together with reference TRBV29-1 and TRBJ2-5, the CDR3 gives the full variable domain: SAVISQKPSRDICQRGTSLTIQCQVDSQVTMMFWYRQQPGQSLTLIATANQGSEATYESGFVIDKFPISRPNLTFSTLTVSNMSPEDSSIYLCSVVSLFETQYFGPGTRLLVL.

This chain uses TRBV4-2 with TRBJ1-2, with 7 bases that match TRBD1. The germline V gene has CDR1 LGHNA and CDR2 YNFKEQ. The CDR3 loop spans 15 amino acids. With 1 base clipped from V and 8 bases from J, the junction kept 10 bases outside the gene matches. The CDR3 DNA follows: TGTGCCAGCAGCCAAGGCAGACAGGGTGCCTTCGGCTACACCTTC. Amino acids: CASSQGRQGAFGYTF.